Each of the 30 T cell receptor beta chains below was sequenced from the same sample in a study of cytomegalovirus exposure and HLA in healthy donors. Researchers ran the PCR with 60 Vbeta and 13 Jbeta primers. Repertoires were generated with immunoSEQ multiplex PCR, while TCRdb's copy carries only in-frame clones and drops some. The repertoire holds about 230,000 clones, 78% seen once, with under 0.6% in the top ten. The specimen was PBMCs. The receptors derive from a boy between 5 and 17 years old in good health and CMV-seronegative.

A few counts support this clone. The chain joins TRBV7-8 to TRBJ1-2, with D unresolved. This CDR3 has 13 residues. V was shortened by 5 bases and J by 3 bases, with 10 bases between the two germline ends. Germline V gene data show CDR1 as SGHVS and CDR2 as FQNEAQ. In nucleotides, the CDR3 is TGTGCCAGCAGCGTTGGAGTAGACTATGGCTACACCTTC. Protein sequence: CASSVGVDYGYTF.

This clone was seen a handful of times. The chain carries TRBV21-1 and TRBJ2-3; the D call of TRBD2 is as the table states it, not checked on the DNA. TRBV21-1 is a known pseudogene. The CDR3 is 15 residues long. The CDR3 is CASSTEAQDTDTQYF. Written as DNA, the CDR3 is TGTGCCAGCTCTACGGAGGCCCAAGACACAGATACGCAGTATTTT.

This clone was counted between two and nine times. The gene calls are TRBV6-1 and TRBJ1-5, with D uncertain. CDR3 length: 11 residues. Trimming shortened V by 4 bases and J by 5 bases, and 3 bases separated the two germline ends. Per germline, CDR1 MNHNS and CDR2 SASEGT. The CDR3 DNA follows: TGTGCCAGCAGTGGAGATCAGCCCCAGCATTTT. As protein: CASSGDQPQHF.

The chain carries TRBV6-5 and TRBJ1-4; 8 bases fit TRBD1. Germline loops: CDR1 MNHEY, CDR2 SVGAGI. The ends lost 6 bases at V and 7 bases at J; junction bases unmatched: 4. The CDR3 sequence is 13 residues long. For the CDR3, the DNA is TGTGCCAGCAGGGGACAGGCTGGTGAAAAACTGTTTTTT. Its translation is CASRGQAGEKLFF.

The chain combines TRBV6-5 with TRBJ1-2, with TRBD1 matching 10 bases. With V trimmed by 2 bases and J by 3 bases, 0 bases remained unmatched. The CDR3 is 14 residues long. Germline V gene data show CDR1 as MNHEY and CDR2 as SVGAGI. The CDR3 region has the DNA TGTGCCAGCAGTTACGACAGGGGGCACTATGGCTACACCTTC. Translation: CASSYDRGHYGYTF.

The chain has TRBV7-6 and TRBJ1-5, with TRBD1 as a possible D gene (5 bases). Trimming cost V 5 bases and J 2 bases, with 16 bases left between them. CDR3 size: 16 residues. Germline assignment: CDR1 SGHVS and CDR2 FNYEAQ. The CDR3 sequence is CASSPGWGAGNQPQHF. CDR3 bases: TGTGCCAGCAGCCCTGGATGGGGCGCGGGCAATCAGCCCCAGCATTTT.

The chain joins TRBV19 to TRBJ1-5, with 12 bases fitting TRBD1. The J segment lost 7 bases and the V segment lost 4 bases, leaving 5 bases of the junction unmatched. CDR3 size: 15 residues. From germline, CDR1 is LNHDA and CDR2 SQIVND (reference sequence). DNA of the CDR3: TGTGCCAGTAGTAAGGGACAGGGGGCCTGGCAGCCCCAGCATTTT. This codes for CASSKGQGAWQPQHF.

This chain connects TRBV27 to TRBJ1-1; D gene uncertain. CDR1 and CDR2 (germline): MNHEY, SMNVEV (reference sequence). V lost 3 bases to trimming and J lost 1 base, with 6 bases between them. The CDR3 totals 13 residues. The CDR3 DNA reads TGTGCCAGCAGTTTTTCTCCGAACACTGAAGCTTTCTTT. Protein: CASSFSPNTEAFF.

The rearrangement uses TRBV5-1 and TRBJ2-1; D is uncertain. Trimming stripped 4 bases from V and 4 bases from J, with 15 bases between. CDR1 and CDR2 (germline): SGHRS, YFSETQ. The CDR3 sequence is 15 residues long. The CDR3 sequence: CASSTTNSPYNEQFF. The CDR3 region has the DNA TGCGCCAGCAGCACCACTAACTCTCCTTACAATGAGCAGTTCTTC.

This clone has a single count. The chain recombines TRBV9 with TRBJ1-5, with TRBD1 as a possible D gene (5 bases). The V end lost 0 bases, the J end lost 6 bases, and 19 bases lay between the germline ends. The CDR3 has 17 amino acids. Germline-derived CDR1 and CDR2 are SGDLS and YYNGEE. The DNA for the CDR3 is TGTGCCAGCAGCGTAGCGGGGGGGGTGCCCCAAGGTCAGCCCCAGCATTTT. Translation: CASSVAGGVPQGQPQHF.

The chain combines TRBV5-4 with TRBJ2-7; no firm D call. This CDR3 comprises 16 residues. Deletions cut 4 bases from V and 0 bases from J, with 17 bases between. Germline-derived CDR1 and CDR2 are SGHNT and YYREEE (reference sequence). CDR3 in amino acids: CASSQSAEYISYEQYF. DNA of the CDR3: TGTGCCAGCAGCCAATCCGCAGAATATATCTCCTACGAGCAGTACTTC. Full variable domain (rest looked up from reference TRBV5-4 and TRBJ2-7): ETGVTQSPTHLIKTRGQQVTLRCSSQSGHNTVSWYQQALGQGPQFIFQYYREEENGRGNFPPRFSGLQFPNYSSELNVNALELDDSALYLCASSQSAEYISYEQYFGPGTRLTVT.

The gene calls are TRBV6-4 and TRBJ2-2; tentatively, D is TRBD2 (6 bases). The V gene lost 6 bases and the J gene lost 7 bases, with 12 bases spanning the gap. This CDR3 has 13 residues. The germline V gene has CDR1 MRHNA and CDR2 SNTAGT. CDR3 DNA: TGTGCCAGCAGGGGGGGAGCCGGCGGGGAGCTGTTTTTT. Residues: CASRGGAGGELFF.

The V gene is TRBV7-2, the J gene TRBJ2-2; D is undetermined. Trimming left V 1 base short and J 8 bases short, with 5 bases between. Germline CDR1 reads SGHTA; CDR2 reads FQGNSA. This CDR3 spans 12 amino acids. CDR3 sequence reads: CASSLDWGELFF. The CDR3 nucleotides are TGTGCCAGCAGCTTAGACTGGGGGGAGCTGTTTTTT. Combining the CDR3 with reference TRBV7-2 and TRBJ2-2 gives the whole variable domain GAGVSQSPSNKVTEKGKDVELRCDPISGHTALYWYRQSLGQGLEFLIYFQGNSAPDKSGLPSDRFSAERTGGSVSTLTIQRTQQEDSAVYLCASSLDWGELFFGEGSRLTVL.

The chain has TRBV5-4 and TRBJ2-5; TRBD2 agrees at 9 bases. Germline V gene data show CDR1 as SGHNT and CDR2 as YYREEE (reference sequence). The CDR3 sequence is 15 residues long. Trimming took 4 bases from V and 4 from J; bases not matched to a gene: 8. The CDR3 sequence: CASSTSGGRGETQYF. CDR3 in DNA: TGTGCCAGCAGCACCAGCGGGGGGCGGGGAGAGACCCAGTACTTC.

The rearrangement links TRBV19 to TRBJ1-3; a weak D match, TRBD1 (5 bases). The CDR3 extends over 15 amino acids. Trimming shortened V by 4 bases and J by 4 bases, and 14 bases separated the two germline ends. The germline V gene has CDR1 LNHDA and CDR2 SQIVND (reference sequence). CDR3 region: CASSNQGLRGNTIYF. CDR3 in DNA: TGTGCCAGTAGTAATCAGGGATTGCGGGGAAACACCATATATTTT.

The gene calls are TRBV4-1 and TRBJ2-5; tentatively, D is TRBD2 (5 bases). CDR3 length: 14 amino acids. Trimming cost V 2 bases and J 5 bases, with 12 bases left between them. The germline V gene encodes CDR1 MGHRA and CDR2 YSYEKL. In DNA form, the CDR3 reads TGCGCCAGCAGCCAACCCCGACTATCTGAGACCCAGTACTTC. It codes for CASSQPRLSETQYF.

As concerns this clone: This CDR3 is also generated by other DNA sequences in the sample. CDR3 sequence reads: CASSPRGSGSYNEQFF. CDR3 bases: TGCGCCAGCAGCCCCCGGGGTAGCGGATCCTACAATGAGCAGTTCTTC. This rearrangement joins TRBV4-1 to TRBJ2-1; maybe TRBD2 (6 bases). In germline, CDR1 is MGHRA, CDR2 YSYEKL. The CDR3 contains 16 residues. Trimming removed 4 bases at V and 1 base at J, with 14 bases between.

The chain employs TRBV5-1 and TRBJ2-1, with 11 bases fitting TRBD2. The germline CDR1 and CDR2 sequences are SGHRS and YFSETQ. The CDR3 contains 18 residues. V lost 3 bases, J lost 7 bases, and 15 bases stayed unmatched. The CDR3 sequence is CASSSGFSGRARGNEQFF. The CDR3 coding sequence is TGCGCCAGCAGCTCCGGTTTTAGCGGGAGGGCGAGGGGTAATGAGCAGTTCTTC.

The chain carries TRBV2 and TRBJ1-5; no reliable D call. V was clipped by 3 bases and J by 3 bases, with 15 bases between them. Looked up from germline, CDR1 is SNHLY and CDR2 is FYNNEI. The CDR3 has 16 amino acids. The CDR3 reads CASSEAFTVPNQPQHF. CDR3 sequence (DNA): TGTGCCAGCAGTGAGGCGTTTACAGTACCCAATCAGCCCCAGCATTTT.

This chain joins TRBV5-4 and TRBJ1-2; TRBD1 aligns across 9 bases. The CDR3 runs 14 residues. Germline V gives CDR1 SGHNT, CDR2 YYREEE (reference sequence). V lost 5 bases, J lost 2 bases, and 4 bases stayed unmatched. CDR3 region: CASSPTGGNYGYTF. CDR3 DNA: TGTGCCAGCAGTCCTACAGGGGGCAACTATGGCTACACCTTC.

The chain employs TRBV5-1 and TRBJ1-1; D unresolved. Germline CDR1 is SGHRS and CDR2 is YFSETQ. Trimming left V 1 base short and J 3 bases short, with 10 bases between. This CDR3 comprises 14 residues. CDR3 in DNA: TGCGCCAGCAGCTTGACATCCCGGGACACTGAAGCTTTCTTT. Translated, it gives CASSLTSRDTEAFF. The full variable domain, with the rest looked up from reference TRBV5-1 and TRBJ1-1, is KAGVTQTPRYLIKTRGQQVTLSCSPISGHRSVSWYQQTPGQGLQFLFEYFSETQRNKGNFPGRFSGRQFSNSRSEMNVSTLELGDSALYLCASSLTSRDTEAFFGQGTRLTVV.

This chain links TRBV11-2 with TRBJ1-2; D not certain. V was pared by 5 bases and J by 4 bases, with 11 bases between. This CDR3 has 13 residues. CDR1 is SGHAT and CDR2 is FQNNGV in the germline V gene. The CDR3 spells CASSRPGSYGYTF. In nucleotides, the CDR3 is TGTGCCAGCAGCCGACCGGGGAGCTATGGCTACACCTTC.

The gene calls are TRBV6-6 and TRBJ1-2; TRBD1 might be the D (5 bases). The CDR3 consists of 14 residues. Trimming cost V 6 bases and J 8 bases, with 19 bases left between them. The V gene's germline CDR1 is MNHNY and CDR2 SVGAGI (reference sequence). CDR3 sequence: CASRKNGGVGGYTF. The CDR3, as DNA: TGTGCCAGCAGGAAAAACGGGGGGGTGGGCGGCTACACCTTC.

V usage is TRBV11-3 and J usage is TRBJ2-1; D is perhaps TRBD1 (6 bases). This CDR3 is 15 amino acids long. Per germline, CDR1 SGHNT and CDR2 YENEEA. The V end lost 1 base, the J end lost 2 bases, and 9 bases lay between the germline ends. This CDR3 is CASSLVGGPYNEQFF. CDR3 in DNA: TGTGCCAGCAGCTTAGTTGGGGGCCCCTACAATGAGCAGTTCTTC.

The rearrangement links TRBV4-1 to TRBJ1-2; D may be TRBD1 (5 bases). V dropped 0 bases and J dropped 4 bases, with 12 bases sitting between them. The germline V gene has CDR1 MGHRA and CDR2 YSYEKL. The CDR3 has 15 residues. CDR3 sequence (DNA): TGCGCCAGCAGCCAAGATCGTCGACAGACCTATGGCTACACCTTC. Translated, it gives CASSQDRRQTYGYTF.

This clone was seen a few times. The genes are TRBV6-1 and TRBJ1-2; D possibly corresponds to TRBD1 (5 bases). CDR1 is MNHNS and CDR2 is SASEGT in the germline V gene. The CDR3 covers 14 residues. V lost 4 bases and J 2 bases, leaving 11 bases between the germline ends. Here the CDR3 DNA reads TGTGCCAGCAGTGCGGGAGGGGTAAACTATGGCTACACCTTC. Protein product: CASSAGGVNYGYTF.

The V and J genes are TRBV11-2 and TRBJ2-3; D is perhaps TRBD2 (6 bases). Germline loops: CDR1 SGHAT, CDR2 FQNNGV. Trimming stripped 8 bases from V and 0 bases from J, with 12 bases between. The length of the CDR3 is 14 residues. This CDR3 is CASRVAGSTDTQYF. Written as DNA, the CDR3 is TGTGCCAGCCGAGTGGCGGGAAGCACAGATACGCAGTATTTT.

V gene TRBV10-1 combines with J gene TRBJ2-2, with D maybe TRBD2 (6 bases). Trimming pared 3 bases from V and 0 bases from J, leaving 14 bases between. Germline V gene sequence: CDR1 WNHNN, CDR2 SYGVQD (reference sequence). The CDR3 is made up of 17 amino acids. The CDR3 DNA sequence: TGCGCCAGCAGTGACCCAGCTAGCGACTCGAACACCGGGGAGCTGTTTTTT. This gives the protein CASSDPASDSNTGELFF.

The chain uses TRBV5-1 and TRBJ2-3; the match to TRBD2 covers 9 bases. The germline V gene has CDR1 SGHRS and CDR2 YFSETQ. This CDR3 is built from 16 residues. V was pared by 0 bases and J by 3 bases, with 5 bases of the junction left unmatched. CDR3 DNA sequence: TGCGCCAGCAGCTTGGAAGCGGGAGGTTATACAGATACGCAGTATTTT. Translating gives CASSLEAGGYTDTQYF.

The gene calls are TRBV10-3 and TRBJ2-1, with 10 bases fitting TRBD1. In germline, CDR1 is ENHRY, CDR2 SYGVKD. After removal of 2 bases from V and 8 bases from J, the junction contained 6 bases not matched to a gene. This CDR3 region has 15 residues. In nucleotides, the CDR3 is TGTGCCATCAGTGAGGGGGGACAGGGGATAGATGAGCAGTTCTTC. It yields the protein CAISEGGQGIDEQFF.